This T cell receptor (beta chain) is from a study of molecular identifiers for immune sequencing clone quantification. This clonotype has only a few counts. TCRdb reprocessed the PCR reads with MiXCR, giving one entry per CDR3 protein. This repertoire shows over 50,000 distinct CDR3 sequences, approximately 40% found once; its top ten account for less than 5%. V was clipped by 0 bases and J by 2 bases, with 12 bases between them. Per the germline V gene, CDR1 is LGHDT and CDR2 is YNNKEL (reference sequence). The CDR3 is 16 amino acids. The sequence was collected from a human donor in good health. Some libraries in this study had Jurkat cell RNA spiked in. The rearrangement joins TRBV3-1 to TRBJ2-3; D is possibly TRBD2 (6 bases). What was sequenced was naive CD8+ T cells from blood, with Jurkat cell RNA spiked in. Subset noted: FACS-sorted CD8+CD4-CCR7+CD45RA+ naive T cells. The CDR3 reads CASSQDSGGDTDTQYF. In DNA, the CDR3 is TGTGCCAGCAGCCAAGATAGCGGAGGTGACACAGATACGCAGTATTTT.